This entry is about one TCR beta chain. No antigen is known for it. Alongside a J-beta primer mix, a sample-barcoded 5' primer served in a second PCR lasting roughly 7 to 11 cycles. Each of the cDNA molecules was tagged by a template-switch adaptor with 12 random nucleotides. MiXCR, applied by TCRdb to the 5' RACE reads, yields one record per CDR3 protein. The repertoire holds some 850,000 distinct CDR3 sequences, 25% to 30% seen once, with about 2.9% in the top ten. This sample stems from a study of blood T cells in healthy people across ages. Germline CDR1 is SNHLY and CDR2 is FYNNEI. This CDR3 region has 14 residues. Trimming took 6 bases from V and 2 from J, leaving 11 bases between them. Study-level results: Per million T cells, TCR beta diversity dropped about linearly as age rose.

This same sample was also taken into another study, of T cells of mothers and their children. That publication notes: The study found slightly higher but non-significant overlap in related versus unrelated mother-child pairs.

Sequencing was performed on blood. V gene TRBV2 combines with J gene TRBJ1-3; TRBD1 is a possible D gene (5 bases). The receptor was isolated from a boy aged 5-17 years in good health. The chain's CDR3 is CASSIRVPGNTIYF. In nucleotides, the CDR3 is TGTGCCAGCAGCATCAGGGTTCCTGGAAACACCATATATTTT.